Following are 3 T cell receptor beta chains from one sample sequenced in a study of T cells in Graves' hyperthyroidism and ophthalmopathy. TCR beta CDR3 sequences were amplified from RNA transcripts. With the HTBI primer set, the TCR CDR3 went through a first round of RT-PCR. TCRdb itself ran the multiplex PCR reads through MiXCR, one entry per CDR3 protein. Here the sample spans about 760,000 distinct CDR3 sequences, around a third being singletons. The sequenced sample consisted of blood. The receptors come from a woman between 35 and 50 years old with Graves' hyperthyroidism.

This clonotype was picked up many times. The chain employs TRBV6-1 and TRBJ1-2; D not certain. CDR3 length equals 11 residues. Germline loops: CDR1 MNHNS, CDR2 SASEGT. The V end was cut by 8 bases, the J end by 1 base, with 5 bases between. The DNA for the CDR3 is TGTGCCAGCTGGCGTAACTATGGCTACACCTTC. Its protein product is CASWRNYGYTF.

This clonotype occurred many times. As DNA, the CDR3 is TGTGCCAGCAGTGTGCAGCGGATGAACACCATATATTTT. The encoded protein is CASSVQRMNTIYF. The chain joins TRBV12-3 or TRBV12-4 to TRBJ1-3; D gene unclear. This CDR3 has 13 amino acids. V lost 5 bases, J lost 7 bases, and 12 bases lay in between.

The CDR3 DNA is TGTGCCAGCAGCCAAAATACAGGGGGCAATCAGCCCCAGCATTTT. This codes for CASSQNTGGNQPQHF. J is TRBJ1-5 and V is TRBV7-2, with 7 bases identical to TRBD1. Germline V gene lookup returns CDR1 SGHTA and CDR2 FQGNSA. Losses at the gene ends were 5 bases for V and 2 bases for J; bases not matched to a gene: 6. There are 15 residues in the CDR3.